These 32 T cell receptor beta chains were sequenced from one sample in a study of T cells after yellow fever vaccination. From the 5' RACE reads, TCRdb called clonotypes with MiXCR, one entry per CDR3 protein. This sample has some 220,000 distinct CDR3 sequences, with roughly 3% found just once. The specimen was CD4+ T cells sorted from PBMCs, collected 10 days after the yellow fever booster vaccination. The source is a man between 18 and 29 years old who received the YFV17D yellow fever vaccine.

The V gene is TRBV7-2, the J gene TRBJ2-7; D may correspond to TRBD1 or TRBD2 (5 bases each). Germline V lookup: CDR1 SGHTA, CDR2 FQGNSA. The CDR3 consists of 14 residues. The V end was cut by 5 bases, the J end by 6 bases, with 17 bases between. The CDR3 nucleotides read TGTGCCAGCAGCCGATTAGTCGGGGCCCGCGAGCAGTACTTC. Translated: CASSRLVGAREQYF.

This clonotype showed up many times. This rearrangement joins TRBV20-1 to TRBJ2-5; 7 bases map to TRBD1. Germline V gene data show CDR1 as DFQATT and CDR2 as SNEGSKA (reference sequence). This CDR3 has 13 amino acids. The junction had 3 bases not matched to a gene; V was cut back by 2 bases and J by 3 bases. CDR3 residues: CSARYQGEETQYF. In DNA form, the CDR3 reads TGCAGTGCTAGATACCAGGGGGAAGAGACCCAGTACTTC.

This clonotype was picked up many times. V is TRBV5-1 and J is TRBJ2-2, with D perhaps matching TRBD1 (5 bases). V was cut by 1 base and J by 5 bases, with 9 bases left in between. Per germline, CDR1 SGHRS and CDR2 YFSETQ. The CDR3 runs to 14 residues. CDR3 DNA: TGCGCCAGCAGCTTGTGGGGCCGGACCGGGGAGCTGTTTTTT. It codes for CASSLWGRTGELFF.

The chain couples TRBV6-2 or TRBV6-3 to TRBJ1-1, with 9 bases that match TRBD1. The CDR3 runs to 16 residues. Per the germline V gene, CDR1 is MNHEY and CDR2 is SVGEGT. The V gene end was trimmed by 0 bases and the J gene end by 6 bases; junction bases not matched to a gene: 8. The CDR3 is CASSYSIGTGIPEAFF. CDR3 bases: TGTGCCAGCAGTTACTCGATCGGGACAGGGATCCCTGAAGCTTTCTTT.

This clonotype was seen a few times. The chain's CDR3 is CSARARDGTGPQHF. The CDR3 nucleotides are TGCAGTGCTAGGGCTCGGGACGGGACGGGGCCCCAGCATTTT. This chain uses TRBV20-1 with TRBJ1-5, with TRBD1 as a possible D gene (5 bases). CDR1 is DFQATT and CDR2 is SNEGSKA in the germline V gene (reference sequence). Trimming left V 3 bases short and J 9 bases short, with 18 bases between. The CDR3 contains 14 residues.

In its sample, this clonotype was seen many times. The chain has TRBV7-6 and TRBJ2-2, with a possible D match to TRBD1 (5 bases). This CDR3 spans 13 amino acids. Germline-derived CDR1 and CDR2 are SGHVS and FNYEAQ. Trimming left V 3 bases short and J 9 bases short, with 11 bases between. The CDR3 region is CASSFSGFRELFF. The CDR3 DNA reads as TGTGCCAGCAGCTTTTCAGGGTTCAGGGAGCTGTTTTTT. Using reference TRBV7-6 and TRBJ2-2 for the parts outside the CDR3, the full variable domain is GAGVSQSPRYKVTKRGQDVALRCDPISGHVSLYWYRQALGQGPEFLTYFNYEAQQDKSGLPNDRFSAERPEGSISTLTIQRTEQRDSAMYRCASSFSGFRELFFGEGSRLTVL.

This clonotype showed up many times. The rearrangement uses TRBV20-1 and TRBJ1-5; D possibly corresponds to TRBD1 (5 bases). Germline V gene data show CDR1 as DFQATT and CDR2 as SNEGSKA (reference sequence). Trimming shortened V by 4 bases and J by 9 bases, and 19 bases separated the two germline ends. This CDR3 region has 14 residues. CDR3 amino acids: CSATGTGESGPQHF. The CDR3 bases are TGCAGTGCTACCGGGACCGGGGAGTCAGGGCCCCAGCATTTT.

The CDR3 loop reads CATSDPGTGETEAFF. DNA for the CDR3: TGTGCCACCAGTGATCCAGGGACAGGGGAAACTGAAGCTTTCTTT. The chain joins TRBV24-1 to TRBJ1-1; 10 bases are a match to TRBD1. This CDR3 region has 15 residues. V was clipped by 3 bases and J by 5 bases; unmatched bases: 5. Germline V gene data show CDR1 as KGHDR and CDR2 as SFDVKD.

This clonotype has at least ten counts. The chain has TRBV6-2 or TRBV6-3 and TRBJ2-3; D perhaps matches TRBD1 (6 bases). Germline V lookup: CDR1 MNHEY, CDR2 SVGEGT. This CDR3 region has 13 residues. V was trimmed by 6 bases and J by 3 bases, leaving 10 bases between them. For the CDR3, the DNA is TGTGCCAGCAGGCACAGGGTTACAGATACGCAGTATTTT. It yields the protein CASRHRVTDTQYF.

The rearrangement links TRBV10-3 to TRBJ1-2; D is unclear. The CDR3 consists of 15 residues. Looked up from germline, CDR1 is ENHRY and CDR2 is SYGVKD. V was clipped by 0 bases and J by 4 bases, with 12 bases between them. The CDR3 spells CAISESGTAVYGYTF. CDR3 coding DNA: TGTGCCATCAGTGAGTCTGGCACCGCCGTCTATGGCTACACCTTC.

The chain uses TRBV5-1 and TRBJ2-5, with 8 nucleotides matching TRBD1. This CDR3 is 15 amino acids long. With 8 bases clipped from V and 4 bases from J, the junction kept 13 bases outside the gene matches. Germline V CDR1 and CDR2: SGHRS, YFSETQ. CDR3 sequence reads: CASSTGDVVRETQYF. CDR3 in DNA: TGCGCCAGTTCGACAGGGGATGTTGTTAGAGAGACCCAGTACTTC. The full variable domain, its missing parts supplied by reference TRBV5-1 and TRBJ2-5, is KAGVTQTPRYLIKTRGQQVTLSCSPISGHRSVSWYQQTPGQGLQFLFEYFSETQRNKGNFPGRFSGRQFSNSRSEMNVSTLELGDSALYLCASSTGDVVRETQYFGPGTRLLVL.

There are many counts of this clonotype. The rearrangement links TRBV7-2 to TRBJ2-7, with TRBD2 identical over 7 bases. J lost 4 bases, V lost 5 bases, and 8 bases had no gene match. The germline V gene has CDR1 SGHTA and CDR2 FQGNSA. The length of the CDR3 is 14 residues. This CDR3 reads CASSPYAGAYEQYV. Here the CDR3 DNA reads TGTGCCAGCAGCCCCTACGCGGGAGCATACGAGCAGTACGTC.

This clonotype was found many times. The V call is TRBV29-1, the J call TRBJ2-7; D is undetermined. The CDR3 consists of 14 residues. Deletions cut 0 bases from V and 0 bases from J, with 9 bases between. The germline gives CDR1 SQVTM, CDR2 ANQGSEA. CDR3 bases: TGCAGCGTTGAAGACCCCTGGAGCTCCTACGAGCAGTACTTC. Amino acids: CSVEDPWSSYEQYF.

At least ten counts were recorded for this clonotype. V is TRBV4-1 and J is TRBJ2-3; 15 positions match TRBD2. This CDR3 region has 19 residues. Germline lookup yields CDR1 MGHRA and CDR2 YSYEKL. V lost 0 bases to trimming and J lost 2 bases; unmatched junction nucleotides: 6. The CDR3 DNA reads TGCGCCAGCAGCCAAGATTGGACTAGCGGGGGGGCCACCACAGATACGCAGTATTTT. This translates into CASSQDWTSGGATTDTQYF.

This clonotype was detected ten times or more. V and J are TRBV7-6 and TRBJ2-1, with TRBD1 matching 8 bases. Germline-derived CDR1 and CDR2 are SGHVS and FNYEAQ. CDR3 size: 13 residues. The J segment lost 6 bases and the V segment lost 4 bases, leaving 2 bases of the junction unmatched. DNA of the CDR3: TGTGCCAGCAGCTCGGACAGGGTCAATGAGCAGTTCTTC. Translating it yields CASSSDRVNEQFF.

This clonotype has more than one count but fewer than ten. This rearrangement joins TRBV4-2 to TRBJ2-1; no reliable D call. Germline V CDR1 and CDR2: LGHNA, YNFKEQ. This CDR3 region has 17 residues. V lost 3 bases to trimming and J lost 3 bases, with 18 bases between them. CDR3 protein: CASSHPPPVENYNEQFF. The CDR3, as DNA: TGTGCCAGCAGCCACCCCCCACCCGTAGAAAACTACAATGAGCAGTTCTTC.

This clonotype was counted a few times. The chain couples TRBV28 to TRBJ1-6, with D unresolved. Germline V gene sequence: CDR1 MDHEN, CDR2 SYDVKM. This CDR3 comprises 14 residues. The V end was cut by 7 bases, the J end by 8 bases, with 15 bases between. Here the CDR3 reads CASTRHRPDSPLHF. CDR3 DNA: TGTGCCAGCACGCGACATAGACCAGATTCACCCCTCCACTTT.

The chain is built from TRBV7-2 and TRBJ2-2, with D possibly called TRBD1 or TRBD2 (6 bases each). Germline CDR1 reads SGHTA; CDR2 reads FQGNSA. With 5 bases removed from V and 3 bases from J, the gap between germline ends came to 19 bases. This CDR3 spans 17 amino acids. The DNA of the CDR3 is TGTGCCAGCAGCCCGAGAGTAAGGGGGGTTGACACCGGGGAGCTGTTTTTT. It codes for CASSPRVRGVDTGELFF.

The chain combines TRBV7-2 with TRBJ2-1, with D perhaps matching TRBD2 (6 bases). CDR1 is SGHTA, CDR2 FQGNSA, per germline. V gave up 5 bases and J gave up 7 bases, with 15 bases separating them. The CDR3 contains 14 residues. CDR3 protein: CASSPLAWGNEQFF. The CDR3 DNA sequence: TGTGCCAGCAGCCCACTAGCCTGGGGGAATGAGCAGTTCTTC.

This clonotype was found a few times. This chain links TRBV6-5 with TRBJ2-7; 8 positions agree with TRBD2. The ends lost 8 bases at V and 3 bases at J; junction bases unmatched: 9. CDR1 MNHEY and CDR2 SVGAGI come from the germline V gene. CDR3 size: 14 residues. The CDR3 DNA sequence: TGTGCCAGCGGCCCACGGGGGGGGGTCTACGAGCAGTACTTC. Amino acids: CASGPRGGVYEQYF.

This clonotype was counted at least ten times. The chain's CDR3 is CASTSLGGPSTDTQYF. CDR3 coding DNA: TGTGCCAGCACTTCATTAGGGGGTCCTAGCACAGATACGCAGTATTTT. V gene TRBV6-5 combines with J gene TRBJ2-3, with D possibly being TRBD1 (6 bases). CDR3 length equals 16 residues. V was trimmed by 7 bases and J by 0 bases, leaving 17 bases between them. In germline, CDR1 is MNHEY, CDR2 SVGAGI.

There are many counts of this clonotype. The CDR3 here is CASSPGQDGTGNTIYF. The CDR3 DNA reads TGCGCCAGCAGCCCGGGACAGGATGGAACTGGAAACACCATATATTTT. The chain carries TRBV5-1 and TRBJ1-3; 8 nucleotides agree with TRBD1. The germline CDR1 and CDR2 sequences are SGHRS and YFSETQ. J gave up 2 bases and V 4 bases, and 8 bases lay outside the gene matches. This CDR3 is built from 16 residues.

J is TRBJ2-2 and V is TRBV4-1; 8 positions agree with TRBD1. Unmatched junction bases numbered 6, after V lost 4 bases and J lost 5 bases. Looked up from germline, CDR1 is MGHRA and CDR2 is YSYEKL. The CDR3 runs to 15 residues. For the CDR3, the DNA is TGCGCCAGCAGCCCTACAGGGGGTCGTACCGGGGAGCTGTTTTTT. Its translation is CASSPTGGRTGELFF.

This clonotype has at least ten counts. This rearrangement joins TRBV4-3 to TRBJ1-6; D is ambiguous. Germline CDR1 and CDR2: LGHNA and YSLEER. This CDR3 is 16 amino acids long. V lost 0 bases and J lost 7, with 13 bases in between. The DNA of the CDR3 is TGCGCCAGCAGCCAAGAAACGGGCCAGGCCAATTCACCCCTCCACTTT. This sequence encodes CASSQETGQANSPLHF.

This clonotype was detected only a few times. The J gene is TRBJ2-7, the V gene TRBV7-8; 8 bases are shared with TRBD1. CDR1 SGHVS and CDR2 FQNEAQ come from the germline V gene. The CDR3 spans 12 residues. Germline trimming cut 6 bases from V and 13 bases from J; bases unmatched to any gene: 11. CDR3 amino acids: CASRGIWDRFYF. DNA of the CDR3: TGTGCCAGCAGGGGGATCTGGGACAGGTTTTACTTC. Together with reference TRBV7-8 and TRBJ2-7, the CDR3 gives the full variable domain: GAGVSQSPRYKVAKRGQDVALRCDPISGHVSLFWYQQALGQGPEFLTYFQNEAQLDKSGLPSDRFFAERPEGSVSTLKIQRTQQEDSAVYLCASRGIWDRFYFGPGTRLTVT.

At least ten counts were recorded for this clonotype. The chain couples TRBV12-3 or TRBV12-4 to TRBJ1-1; possibly TRBD1 for D (6 bases). The CDR3 spans 13 residues. V dropped 1 base and J dropped 9 bases, with 12 bases sitting between them. The CDR3 nucleotides read TGTGCCAGCAGTTTAGTATTGGGGGCACAAGCTTTCTTT. Translating gives CASSLVLGAQAFF.

This clonotype showed up just a few times. This sequence joins TRBV12-3 or TRBV12-4 and TRBJ1-2; TRBD1 matches 7 bases. The CDR3 runs 15 residues. V lost 5 bases, J lost 0 bases, and 6 bases stayed unmatched. The CDR3 nucleotides are TGTGCCAGCAGTGGCCAACAGGGGCCTAACTATGGCTACACCTTC. It specifies CASSGQQGPNYGYTF.

This clonotype was seen repeatedly, ten times or more. The V and J genes are TRBV7-8 and TRBJ1-5; D may be TRBD1 (5 bases). Trimming removed 0 bases from V and 2 bases from J, with 17 bases in between. Germline values: CDR1 SGHVS, CDR2 FQNEAQ. The CDR3 consists of 18 residues. The CDR3 here is CASSLARGGVAGNQPQHF. CDR3 in DNA: TGTGCCAGCAGCTTAGCTCGGGGGGGTGTGGCTGGCAATCAGCCCCAGCATTTT.

This clonotype was observed a handful of times. The chain has TRBV20-1 and TRBJ2-1; D uncertain. Germline V gene data show CDR1 as DFQATT and CDR2 as SNEGSKA (reference sequence). The CDR3 is 13 amino acids. Trimming shortened V by 5 bases and J by 8 bases, and 16 bases separated the two germline ends. The CDR3 here is CSAYSQFMDEQFF. DNA of the CDR3: TGCAGTGCTTACAGCCAGTTTATGGATGAGCAGTTCTTC.

The J gene is TRBJ2-7, the V gene TRBV7-8; 9 nucleotides match TRBD1. V trimming: 2 bases; J trimming: 3 bases; junction bases outside the gene matches: 5. Germline V lookup: CDR1 SGHVS, CDR2 FQNEAQ. The CDR3 runs 15 residues. CDR3 region: CASSLSGQGVYEQYF. The CDR3 DNA follows: TGTGCCAGCAGCTTATCGGGACAGGGTGTCTACGAGCAGTACTTC.

The rearrangement joins TRBV5-1 to TRBJ1-1, with 7 bases lining up with TRBD1. The germline V gene has CDR1 SGHRS and CDR2 YFSETQ. J lost 3 bases, V lost 4 bases, and 9 bases had no gene match. This CDR3 is built from 15 residues. The CDR3 DNA is TGCGCCAGCAGCCATCGACAGGGAGGGGACACTGAAGCTTTCTTT. Translated, it gives CASSHRQGGDTEAFF. Supplemented by reference TRBV5-1 and TRBJ1-1, the full variable domain reads KAGVTQTPRYLIKTRGQQVTLSCSPISGHRSVSWYQQTPGQGLQFLFEYFSETQRNKGNFPGRFSGRQFSNSRSEMNVSTLELGDSALYLCASSHRQGGDTEAFFGQGTRLTVV.

This clonotype was counted at least ten times. V and J are TRBV7-9 and TRBJ1-4; D is perhaps TRBD1 (5 bases). The germline V gene encodes CDR1 SEHNR and CDR2 FQNEAQ (reference sequence). The CDR3 has 16 amino acids. The V gene lost 4 bases and the J gene lost 7 bases, with 19 bases spanning the gap. The CDR3 bases are TGTGCCAGCAGCTCGGGGATAGGGGCTGGCGGTGAAAAACTGTTTTTT. This codes for CASSSGIGAGGEKLFF.